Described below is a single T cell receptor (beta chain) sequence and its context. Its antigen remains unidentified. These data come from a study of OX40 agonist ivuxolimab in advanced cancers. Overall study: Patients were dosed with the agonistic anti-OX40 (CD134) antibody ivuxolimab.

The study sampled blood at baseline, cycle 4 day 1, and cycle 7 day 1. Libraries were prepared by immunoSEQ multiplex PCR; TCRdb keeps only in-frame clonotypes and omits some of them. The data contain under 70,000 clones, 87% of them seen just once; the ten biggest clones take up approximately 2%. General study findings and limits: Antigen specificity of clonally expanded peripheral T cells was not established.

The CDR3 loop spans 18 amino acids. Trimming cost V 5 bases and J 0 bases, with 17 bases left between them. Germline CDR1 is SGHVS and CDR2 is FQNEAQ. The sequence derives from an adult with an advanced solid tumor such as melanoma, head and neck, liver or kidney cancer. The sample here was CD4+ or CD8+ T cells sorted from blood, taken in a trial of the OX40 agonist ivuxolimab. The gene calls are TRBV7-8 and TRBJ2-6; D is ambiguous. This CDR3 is CASSVLRAFYSGANVLTF. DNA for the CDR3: TGTGCCAGCAGCGTACTACGGGCCTTCTACTCTGGGGCCAACGTCCTGACTTTC.